Sequencing of this T cell receptor (beta chain) was carried out in a study of T-cell memory formation after mild COVID-19. Whole-study context: Each donor largely had its own TCR clusters.

This clonotype was counted ten times or more. This CDR3 is built from 15 residues. J gave up 6 bases and V 4 bases, and 7 bases lay outside the gene matches. The germline V gene encodes CDR1 SGHNT and CDR2 YYREEE (reference sequence). TCRdb re-derived calls from the 5' RACE reads in MiXCR, one entry per CDR3 protein. The sample lists a few hundred thousand distinct CDR3 sequences, 8% to 11% occurring once. The genes are TRBV5-4 and TRBJ2-1; 10 bases are a match to TRBD1. What was sequenced was PBMCs or a T cell subset sorted from them (not recorded which). The sequence was collected from a man aged 18 to 29 who had mild COVID-19 (a few samples of this study predate the infection). Cell type and time point are not known. CDR3 protein: CASSLGTGAGNEQFF. The CDR3 nucleotides are TGTGCCAGCAGCCTGGGGACAGGGGCTGGCAATGAGCAGTTCTTC.